This TCR beta chain was observed in a study of beta chain features in type 1 diabetes. Points from the study as a whole: Shorter TCRB CDR3s, moderately but significantly so, marked every one of the four CD4+ subsets in Type 1 diabetes patients. PCR, the amplification step, might favor shorter templates, equally in patients and controls. Insertion counts at VDJ junctions were lower in type 1 diabetes patients, who also showed more deletions there.

The CDR3 runs to 11 residues. Germline V gives CDR1 MNHEY, CDR2 SVGAGI. V dropped 6 bases and J dropped 4 bases, with 3 bases sitting between them. As regards this clone: Its antigen is unidentified.

The sequenced template was cDNA made from the entire isolated RNA. Reads from naive, central memory and regulatory T cell samples averaged around 3.6 million. Method: immunoSEQ multiplex PCR; TCRdb's copy keeps in-frame clones and lacks some. Of around 97,000 clones listed, 25% to 35% were seen once; the top ten hold more than 0.5%. The sequence was obtained from a woman between 18 and 29 years old with type 1 diabetes. This chain connects TRBV6-5 to TRBJ1-4; D is ambiguous. What was sequenced was central memory CD4+ T cells from blood. CDR3 sequence reads: CASRYNEKLFF. The CDR3 coding sequence is TGTGCCAGCAGATATAATGAAAAACTGTTTTTT.